These T cell receptor beta chains were read from a single sample in a study of early T cells in non-severe SARS-CoV-2 infection. One entry per CDR3 protein, called by TCRdb with MiXCR from the 5' RACE reads. The table shows about 55,000 distinct CDR3 sequences, with around an eighth occurring only once. Sequencing was carried out using whole blood. The receptors were gathered from an adult who was a healthcare worker with PCR-confirmed SARS-CoV-2 infection or an uninfected control (not recorded which). CDR3s include the opening cysteine and the closing phenylalanine or tryptophan. The order of the fields is clone size, V gene, J gene, CDR3 protein. Size is omitted from some rows. Given values are once, few, many or a class for expanded clones.

abundance: .; v_gene: TRBV20-1; j_gene: TRBJ2-7; CDR3aa: CSGREGMPYEQYF
abundance: few; v_gene: TRBV19; j_gene: TRBJ2-7; CDR3aa: CASLGRYNGSYEQYF
abundance: many; v_gene: TRBV10-2; j_gene: TRBJ1-3; CDR3aa: CASTRGGSGNTIYF
abundance: few; v_gene: TRBV7-2; j_gene: TRBJ2-7; CDR3aa: CASSRGGSPPGEQYF
abundance: few; v_gene: TRBV3-1; j_gene: TRBJ2-5; CDR3aa: CASSPLGSTMKTQYF
abundance: many; v_gene: TRBV28; j_gene: TRBJ2-1; CDR3aa: CASSPLGGRVSNEQFF
abundance: .; v_gene: TRBV20-1; j_gene: TRBJ2-5; CDR3aa: CSARPGLSTETQYF
abundance: .; v_gene: TRBV29-1; j_gene: TRBJ2-1; CDR3aa: CSFRASGFNEQFF
abundance: many; v_gene: TRBV6-1; j_gene: TRBJ2-1; CDR3aa: CASSELAGHDEQFF
abundance: many; v_gene: TRBV6-2/TRBV6-3; j_gene: TRBJ2-3; CDR3aa: CASSSPPPGPTDTQYF
abundance: .; v_gene: TRBV7-8; j_gene: TRBJ1-2; CDR3aa: CASSPEGAMYYGYTF
abundance: .; v_gene: TRBV5-4; j_gene: TRBJ2-3; CDR3aa: CASSSKDRTDTQYF
abundance: few; v_gene: TRBV20-1; j_gene: TRBJ1-6; CDR3aa: CSARGYRGALHF
abundance: few; v_gene: TRBV13; j_gene: TRBJ2-3; CDR3aa: CASSGWTSASDTQYF
abundance: few; v_gene: TRBV5-1; j_gene: TRBJ1-1; CDR3aa: CASSLVSERSEAFF
abundance: few; v_gene: TRBV5-1; j_gene: TRBJ2-7; CDR3aa: CASSPTRAGPYEQYF
abundance: many; v_gene: TRBV28; j_gene: TRBJ2-7; CDR3aa: CASGWRGYNEQYF
abundance: .; v_gene: TRBV7-3; j_gene: TRBJ2-3; CDR3aa: CASSRGTGNFDTQYF
abundance: medium-sized; v_gene: TRBV7-7; j_gene: TRBJ2-2; CDR3aa: CASSPTGGELFF
abundance: few; v_gene: TRBV20-1; j_gene: TRBJ1-5; CDR3aa: CSASQHINQPQHF
abundance: .; v_gene: TRBV12-3/TRBV12-4; j_gene: TRBJ2-7; CDR3aa: CASSSTSGLPNEQYF
abundance: .; v_gene: TRBV28; j_gene: TRBJ2-3; CDR3aa: CASIRGRTDTQYF
abundance: many; v_gene: TRBV6-1; j_gene: TRBJ1-5; CDR3aa: CASSELPGYQPQHF
abundance: many; v_gene: TRBV11-1; j_gene: TRBJ2-3; CDR3aa: CASSSRGQSDTQYF
abundance: few; v_gene: TRBV20-1; j_gene: TRBJ1-1; CDR3aa: CSARVTTIEAFF
abundance: many; v_gene: TRBV7-9; j_gene: TRBJ2-5; CDR3aa: CASSPRQNTETQYF
abundance: many; v_gene: TRBV7-3; j_gene: TRBJ2-3; CDR3aa: CASSLTAGDTDTQYF
abundance: many; v_gene: TRBV2; j_gene: TRBJ2-5; CDR3aa: CATGQGETQYF
abundance: .; v_gene: TRBV28; j_gene: TRBJ2-7; CDR3aa: CASSIGQGIIHEQYF
abundance: few; v_gene: TRBV7-8; j_gene: TRBJ2-4; CDR3aa: CASSLTGTTSIQYF
abundance: few; v_gene: TRBV28; j_gene: TRBJ1-2; CDR3aa: CASSLLGGYTF
abundance: many; v_gene: TRBV20-1; j_gene: TRBJ2-6; CDR3aa: CSARPGTGANVLTF
abundance: .; v_gene: TRBV2; j_gene: TRBJ1-1; CDR3aa: CANVRENTEAFF
abundance: few; v_gene: TRBV10-3; j_gene: TRBJ2-1; CDR3aa: CASTPSGGRYNEQFF
abundance: many; v_gene: TRBV5-1; j_gene: TRBJ2-5; CDR3aa: CASSLEQETQYF
abundance: many; v_gene: TRBV28; j_gene: TRBJ2-5; CDR3aa: CASSFPETSGRVETQYF
abundance: .; v_gene: TRBV7-3; j_gene: TRBJ1-2; CDR3aa: CASSSTGGYGYTF
abundance: .; v_gene: TRBV5-4; j_gene: TRBJ2-1; CDR3aa: CASSLVRIRLDPGNEQFF
abundance: many; v_gene: TRBV28; j_gene: TRBJ1-1; CDR3aa: CASSPDRVTEAFF